This T cell receptor (beta chain) comes out of a study of shared clonotypes between healthy human individuals. Study-wide background: Serving as donors were a couple of women and a few men, whose ages spanned 18 to 49.

CD45RO-negative cells were positively selected for CCR7, leaving out terminally differentiated effector memory CD45RA+ cells. Sequencing used immunoSEQ multiplex PCR; TCRdb keeps in-frame clones, though not all of them. Of about 2 million clones detected, less than 95% appear once; the ten largest clones hold 1% to 1.5%. Germline lookup yields CDR1 MDHEN and CDR2 SYDVKM. Trimming removed 6 bases from V and 1 base from J, with 6 bases in between. CDR3 length equals 12 residues. Source material: naive CD8+ T cells sorted from blood. This clonotype originated in a man in his late teens or twenties in good health. The genes are TRBV28 and TRBJ1-1; D gene uncertain. Here the CDR3 DNA reads TGTGCCAGCAGATTTCCGAACACTGAAGCTTTCTTT. Amino acid sequence: CASRFPNTEAFF.